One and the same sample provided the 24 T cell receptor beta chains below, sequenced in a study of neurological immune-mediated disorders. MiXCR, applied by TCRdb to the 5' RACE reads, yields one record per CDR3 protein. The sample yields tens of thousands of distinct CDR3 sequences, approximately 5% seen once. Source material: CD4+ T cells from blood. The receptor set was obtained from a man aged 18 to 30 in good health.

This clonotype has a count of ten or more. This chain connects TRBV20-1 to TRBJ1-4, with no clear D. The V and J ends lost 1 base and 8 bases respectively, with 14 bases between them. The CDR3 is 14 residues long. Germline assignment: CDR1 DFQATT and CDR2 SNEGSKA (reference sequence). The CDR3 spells CSARAWGFGEKLFF. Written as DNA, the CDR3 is TGCAGTGCTAGAGCGTGGGGTTTTGGGGAAAAACTGTTTTTT.

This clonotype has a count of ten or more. The CDR3 nucleotides are TGTGCCAGCAGCGCAATGCAGGGGTTCGAGCAGTACTTC. It yields the protein CASSAMQGFEQYF. V gene TRBV7-2 combines with J gene TRBJ2-7; TRBD1 is a possible D gene (6 bases). The CDR3 has 13 residues. The germline gives CDR1 SGHTA, CDR2 FQGNSA. Trimming cost V 5 bases and J 6 bases, with 14 bases left between them. The variable domain in full, completed from reference TRBV7-2 and TRBJ2-7, reads GAGVSQSPSNKVTEKGKDVELRCDPISGHTALYWYRQSLGQGLEFLIYFQGNSAPDKSGLPSDRFSAERTGGSVSTLTIQRTQQEDSAVYLCASSAMQGFEQYFGPGTRLTVT.

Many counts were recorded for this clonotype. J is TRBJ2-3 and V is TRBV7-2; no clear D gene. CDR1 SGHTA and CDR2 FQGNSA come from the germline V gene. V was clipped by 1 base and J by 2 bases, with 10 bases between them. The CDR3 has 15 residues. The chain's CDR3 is CASSLGGTYTDTQYF. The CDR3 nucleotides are TGTGCCAGCAGCTTAGGAGGCACCTACACAGATACGCAGTATTTT.

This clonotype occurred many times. In nucleotides, the CDR3 is TGTGCCAGCAGGCCGAGAACCCGGGACAGGGGAACCGGGGAGCTGTTTTTT. As protein: CASRPRTRDRGTGELFF. This rearrangement joins TRBV27 to TRBJ2-2; 10 bases are shared with TRBD1. Losses at the gene ends were 6 bases for V and 5 bases for J; bases not matched to a gene: 12. Germline V gives CDR1 MNHEY, CDR2 SMNVEV (reference sequence). The CDR3 loop spans 17 amino acids.

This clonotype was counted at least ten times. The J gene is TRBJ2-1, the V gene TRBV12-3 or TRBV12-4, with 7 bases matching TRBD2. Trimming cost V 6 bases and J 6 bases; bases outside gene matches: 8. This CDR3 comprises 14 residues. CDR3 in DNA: TGTGCCAGCAGCTACCGGACTAGAACCAATGAGCAGTTCTTC. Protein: CASSYRTRTNEQFF.

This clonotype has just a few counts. The CDR3 bases are TGTGCCAGCAGCCGGGATCCGGTGGTACTAAACGAGCAGTACTTC. Protein: CASSRDPVVLNEQYF. J is TRBJ2-7 and V is TRBV28; D is possibly TRBD2 (5 bases). The germline V and J ends were trimmed by 6 bases and 5 bases, with 20 bases remaining between them. The CDR3 consists of 15 residues. Germline CDR1 reads MDHEN; CDR2 reads SYDVKM.

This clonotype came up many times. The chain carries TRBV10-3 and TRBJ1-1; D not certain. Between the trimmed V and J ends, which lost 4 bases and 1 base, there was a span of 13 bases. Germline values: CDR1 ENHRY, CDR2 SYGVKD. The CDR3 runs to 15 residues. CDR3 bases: TGTGCCATCAGTGGAGGTCGGGAGGGGAACACTGAAGCTTTCTTT. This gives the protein CAISGGREGNTEAFF.

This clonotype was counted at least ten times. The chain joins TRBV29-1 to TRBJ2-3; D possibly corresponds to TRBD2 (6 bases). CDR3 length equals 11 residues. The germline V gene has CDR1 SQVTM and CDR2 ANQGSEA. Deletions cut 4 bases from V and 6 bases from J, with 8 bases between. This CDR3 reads CSVARGDTQYF. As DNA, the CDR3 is TGCAGCGTTGCCCGGGGGGATACGCAGTATTTT.

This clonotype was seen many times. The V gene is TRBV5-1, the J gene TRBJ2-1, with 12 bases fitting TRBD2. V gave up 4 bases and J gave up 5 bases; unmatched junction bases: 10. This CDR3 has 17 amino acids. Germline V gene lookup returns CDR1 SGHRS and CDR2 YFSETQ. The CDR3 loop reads CASSVLLAGGLDNEQFF. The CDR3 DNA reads TGCGCCAGCAGCGTGTTACTAGCGGGGGGTCTCGACAATGAGCAGTTCTTC.

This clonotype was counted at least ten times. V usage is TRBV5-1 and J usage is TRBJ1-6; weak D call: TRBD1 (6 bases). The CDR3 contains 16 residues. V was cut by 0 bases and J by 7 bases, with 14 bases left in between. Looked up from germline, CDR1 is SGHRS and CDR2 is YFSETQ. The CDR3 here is CASSLAGGRMNSPLHF. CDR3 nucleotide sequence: TGCGCCAGCAGCTTGGCGGGGGGCAGGATGAATTCACCCCTCCACTTT.

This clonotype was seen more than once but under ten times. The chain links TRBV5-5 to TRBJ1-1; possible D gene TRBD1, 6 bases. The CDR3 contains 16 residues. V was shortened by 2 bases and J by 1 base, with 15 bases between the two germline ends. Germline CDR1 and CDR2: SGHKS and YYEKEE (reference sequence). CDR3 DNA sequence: TGTGCCAGCAGCTTTCAGGGGCGTTGGAGGAACACTGAAGCTTTCTTT. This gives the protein CASSFQGRWRNTEAFF. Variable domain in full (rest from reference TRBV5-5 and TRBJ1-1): DAGVTQSPTHLIKTRGQQVTLRCSPISGHKSVSWYQQVLGQGPQFIFQYYEKEERGRGNFPDRFSARQFPNYSSELNVNALLLGDSALYLCASSFQGRWRNTEAFFGQGTRLTVV.

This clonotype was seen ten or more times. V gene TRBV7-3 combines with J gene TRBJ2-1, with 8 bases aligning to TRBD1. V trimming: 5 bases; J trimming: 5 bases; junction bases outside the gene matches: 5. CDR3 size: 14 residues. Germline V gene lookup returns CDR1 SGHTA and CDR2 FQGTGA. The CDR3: CASSDHRGNNEQFF. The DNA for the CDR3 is TGTGCCAGCAGCGACCACAGGGGGAACAATGAGCAGTTCTTC.

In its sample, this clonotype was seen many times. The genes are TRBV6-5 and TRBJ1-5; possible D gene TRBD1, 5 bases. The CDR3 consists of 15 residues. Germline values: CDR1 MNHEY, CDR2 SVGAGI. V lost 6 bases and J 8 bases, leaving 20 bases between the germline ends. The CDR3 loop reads CASRKSGTPGEPQHF. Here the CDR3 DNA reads TGTGCCAGCAGGAAATCCGGGACCCCGGGAGAGCCCCAGCATTTT.

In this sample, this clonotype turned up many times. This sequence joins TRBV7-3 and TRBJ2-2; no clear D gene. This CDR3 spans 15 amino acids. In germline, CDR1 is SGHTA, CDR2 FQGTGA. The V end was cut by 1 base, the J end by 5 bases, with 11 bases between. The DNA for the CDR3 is TGTGCCAGCAGCTTAAACGAGCTCAGGACCGGGGAGCTGTTTTTT. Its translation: CASSLNELRTGELFF. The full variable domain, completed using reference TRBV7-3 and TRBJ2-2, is GAGVSQTPSNKVTEKGKYVELRCDPISGHTALYWYRQSLGQGPEFLIYFQGTGAADDSGLPNDRFFAVRPEGSVSTLKIQRTERGDSAVYLCASSLNELRTGELFFGEGSRLTVL.

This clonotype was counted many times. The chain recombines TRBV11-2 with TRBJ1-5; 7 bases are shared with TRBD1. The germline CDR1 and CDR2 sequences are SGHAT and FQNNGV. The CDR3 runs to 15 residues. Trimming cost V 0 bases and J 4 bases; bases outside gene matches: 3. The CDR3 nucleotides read TGTGCCAGCAGCTTAGACAGGGGGGGGAATCAGCCCCAGCATTTT. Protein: CASSLDRGGNQPQHF.

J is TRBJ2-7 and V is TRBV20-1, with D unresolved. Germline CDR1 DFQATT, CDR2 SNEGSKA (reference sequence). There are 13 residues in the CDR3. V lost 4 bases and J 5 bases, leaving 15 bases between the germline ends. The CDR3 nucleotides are TGCAGTGCTATAGGGCTGAACACAGACGAGCAGTACTTC. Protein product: CSAIGLNTDEQYF.

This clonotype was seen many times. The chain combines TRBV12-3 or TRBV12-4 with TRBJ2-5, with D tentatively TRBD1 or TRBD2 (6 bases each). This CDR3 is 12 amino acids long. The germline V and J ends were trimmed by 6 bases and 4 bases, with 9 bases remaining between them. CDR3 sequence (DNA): TGTGCCAGCAGCAGGGGAGGAGAGACCCAGTACTTC. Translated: CASSRGGETQYF.

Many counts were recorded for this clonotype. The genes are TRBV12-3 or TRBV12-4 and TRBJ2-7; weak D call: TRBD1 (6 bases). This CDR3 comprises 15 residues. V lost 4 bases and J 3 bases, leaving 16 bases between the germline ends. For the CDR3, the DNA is TGTGCCAGCAGTTCCCGGACAGTAGTTTTCTACGAGCAGTACTTC. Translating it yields CASSSRTVVFYEQYF.

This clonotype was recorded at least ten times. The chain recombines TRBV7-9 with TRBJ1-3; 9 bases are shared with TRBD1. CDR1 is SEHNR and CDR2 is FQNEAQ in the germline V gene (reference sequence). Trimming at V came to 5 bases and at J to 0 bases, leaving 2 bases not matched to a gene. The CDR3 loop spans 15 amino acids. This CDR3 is CASSVQGASGNTIYF. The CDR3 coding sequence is TGTGCCAGCAGCGTACAGGGGGCCTCTGGAAACACCATATATTTT.

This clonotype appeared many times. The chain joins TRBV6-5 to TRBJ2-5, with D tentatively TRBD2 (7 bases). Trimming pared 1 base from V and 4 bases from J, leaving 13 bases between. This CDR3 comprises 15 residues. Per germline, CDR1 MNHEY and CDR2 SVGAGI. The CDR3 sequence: CASSYLGGARETQYF. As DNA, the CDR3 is TGTGCCAGCAGTTACTTAGGGGGGGCCCGAGAGACCCAGTACTTC.

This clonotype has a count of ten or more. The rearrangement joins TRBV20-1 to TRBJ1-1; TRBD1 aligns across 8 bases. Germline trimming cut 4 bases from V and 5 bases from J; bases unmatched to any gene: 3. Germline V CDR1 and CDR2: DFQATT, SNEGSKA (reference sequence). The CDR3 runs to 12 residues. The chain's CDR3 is CSANRGRTEAFF. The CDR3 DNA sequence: TGCAGTGCTAACAGGGGGAGGACTGAAGCTTTCTTT.

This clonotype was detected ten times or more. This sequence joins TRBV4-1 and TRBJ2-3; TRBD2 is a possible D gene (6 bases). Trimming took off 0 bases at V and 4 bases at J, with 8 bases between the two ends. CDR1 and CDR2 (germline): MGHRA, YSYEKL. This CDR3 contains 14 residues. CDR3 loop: CASSQDAGSDTQYF. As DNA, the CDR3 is TGCGCCAGCAGCCAAGATGCGGGGTCAGATACGCAGTATTTT.

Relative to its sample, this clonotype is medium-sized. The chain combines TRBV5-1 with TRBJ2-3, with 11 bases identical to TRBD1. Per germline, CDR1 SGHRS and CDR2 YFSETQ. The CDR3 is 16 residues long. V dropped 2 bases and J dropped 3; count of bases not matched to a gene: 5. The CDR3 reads CASSFGQGAFTDTQYF. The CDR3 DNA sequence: TGCGCCAGCAGCTTTGGACAGGGGGCTTTTACAGATACGCAGTATTTT. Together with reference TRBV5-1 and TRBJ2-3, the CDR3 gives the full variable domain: KAGVTQTPRYLIKTRGQQVTLSCSPISGHRSVSWYQQTPGQGLQFLFEYFSETQRNKGNFPGRFSGRQFSNSRSEMNVSTLELGDSALYLCASSFGQGAFTDTQYFGPGTRLTVL.

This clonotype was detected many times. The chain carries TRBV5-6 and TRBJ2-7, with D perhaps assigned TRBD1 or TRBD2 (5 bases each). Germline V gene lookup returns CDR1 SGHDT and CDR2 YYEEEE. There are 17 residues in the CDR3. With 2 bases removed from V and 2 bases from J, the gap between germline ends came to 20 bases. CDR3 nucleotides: TGTGCCAGCAGCTTTTTGGCGGAGGCAGGGAAAACCTACGAGCAGTACTTC. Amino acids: CASSFLAEAGKTYEQYF. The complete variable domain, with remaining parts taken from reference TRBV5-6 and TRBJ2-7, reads DAGVTQSPTHLIKTRGQQVTLRCSPKSGHDTVSWYQQALGQGPQFIFQYYEEEERQRGNFPDRFSGHQFPNYSSELNVNALLLGDSALYLCASSFLAEAGKTYEQYFGPGTRLTVT.